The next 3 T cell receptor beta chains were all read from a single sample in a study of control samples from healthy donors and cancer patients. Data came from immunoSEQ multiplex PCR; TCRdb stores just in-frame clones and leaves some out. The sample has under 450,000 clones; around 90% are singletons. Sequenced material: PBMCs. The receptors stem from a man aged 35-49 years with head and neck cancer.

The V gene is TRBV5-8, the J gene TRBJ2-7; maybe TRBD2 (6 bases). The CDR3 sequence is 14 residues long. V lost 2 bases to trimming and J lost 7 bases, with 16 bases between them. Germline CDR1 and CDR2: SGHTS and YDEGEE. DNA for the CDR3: TGTGCCAGCAGCTTCATTCTCAGGGCGGGGGAGCAGTACTTC. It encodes CASSFILRAGEQYF.

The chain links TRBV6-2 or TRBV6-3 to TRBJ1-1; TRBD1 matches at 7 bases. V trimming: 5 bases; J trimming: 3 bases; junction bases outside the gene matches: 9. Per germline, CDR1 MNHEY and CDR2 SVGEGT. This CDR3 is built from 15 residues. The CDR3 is CASSTSSGGDTEAFF. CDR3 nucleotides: TGTGCCAGCAGTACGTCATCAGGGGGTGACACTGAAGCTTTCTTT.

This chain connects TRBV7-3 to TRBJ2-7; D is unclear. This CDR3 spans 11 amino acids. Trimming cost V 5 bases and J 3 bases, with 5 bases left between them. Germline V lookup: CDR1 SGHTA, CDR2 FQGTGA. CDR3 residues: CASSPDYEQYF. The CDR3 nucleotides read TGTGCCAGCAGCCCAGACTACGAGCAGTACTTC.